This T cell receptor beta chain is drawn from a study of spatial heterogeneity in lung cancer. Trimming at V came to 7 bases and at J to 5 bases, leaving 8 bases not matched to a gene. The CDR3 is 13 amino acids. Germline loops: CDR1 SQVTM, CDR2 ANQGSEA. Time point: sample taken at primary tumor resection. No cells were sorted before sequencing. The whole RNA sequenced was extracted from tumor, nontumor lung or frozen PBMC. TCRdb reprocessed the 5' RACE reads with MiXCR, giving one entry per CDR3 protein. Here the sample spans about 53,000 distinct CDR3 sequences, about 7% being singletons. At least ten counts were recorded for this clonotype.

The chain links TRBV29-1 to TRBJ1-5; 7 bases align to TRBD1. This receptor was taken from a female donor with early-stage non-small cell lung cancer. This material consisted of PBMCs, taken at surgery. The CDR3 sequence is CSALTGWDQPQHF. For the CDR3, the DNA is TGCAGCGCCCTGACAGGGTGGGATCAGCCCCAGCATTTT.